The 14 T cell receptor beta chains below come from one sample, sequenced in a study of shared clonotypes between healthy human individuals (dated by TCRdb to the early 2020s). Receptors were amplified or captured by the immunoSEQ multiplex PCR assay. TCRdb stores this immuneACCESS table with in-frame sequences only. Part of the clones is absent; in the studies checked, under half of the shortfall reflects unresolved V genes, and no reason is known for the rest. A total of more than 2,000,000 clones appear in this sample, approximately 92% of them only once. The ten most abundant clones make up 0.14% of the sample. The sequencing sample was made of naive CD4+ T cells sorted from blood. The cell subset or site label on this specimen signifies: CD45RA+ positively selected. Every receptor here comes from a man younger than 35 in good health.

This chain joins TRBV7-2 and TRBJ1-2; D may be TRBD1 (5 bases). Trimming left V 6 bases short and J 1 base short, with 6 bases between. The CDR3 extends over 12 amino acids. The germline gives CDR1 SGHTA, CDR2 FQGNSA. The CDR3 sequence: CASRGGNYGYTF. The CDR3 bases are TGTGCCAGCAGGGGGGGTAACTATGGCTACACCTTC.

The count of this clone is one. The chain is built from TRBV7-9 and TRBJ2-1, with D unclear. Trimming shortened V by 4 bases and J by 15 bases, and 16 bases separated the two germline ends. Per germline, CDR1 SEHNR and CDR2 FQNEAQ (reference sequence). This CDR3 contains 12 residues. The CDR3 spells CASSSTGRDGFF. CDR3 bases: TGTGCCAGCAGCTCCACCGGACGAGACGGGTTCTTC.

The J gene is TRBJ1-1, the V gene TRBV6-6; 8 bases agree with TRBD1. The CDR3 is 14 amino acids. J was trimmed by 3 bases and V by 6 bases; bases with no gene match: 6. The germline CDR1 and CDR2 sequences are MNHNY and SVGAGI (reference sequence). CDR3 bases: TGTGCCAGCAGGAGGACAGGGATCGACACTGAAGCTTTCTTT. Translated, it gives CASRRTGIDTEAFF.

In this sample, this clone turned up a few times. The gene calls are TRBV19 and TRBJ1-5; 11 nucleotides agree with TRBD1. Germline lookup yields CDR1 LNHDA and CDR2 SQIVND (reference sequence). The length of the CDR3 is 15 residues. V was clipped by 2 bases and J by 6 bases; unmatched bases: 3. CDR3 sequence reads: CASSIRGQGGQPQHF. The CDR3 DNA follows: TGTGCCAGTAGTATACGGGGACAGGGGGGTCAGCCCCAGCATTTT.

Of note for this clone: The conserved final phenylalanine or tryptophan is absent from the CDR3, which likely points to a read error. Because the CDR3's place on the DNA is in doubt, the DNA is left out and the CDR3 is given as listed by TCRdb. The CDR3 sequence: CARPRTGPI. The rearrangement joins TRBV5-3 to TRBJ2-7; the table's D call TRBD1 went unverified against the DNA. TRBV5-3 is filed as an ORF, its function uncertain. The CDR3 has 9 residues if both end residues are counted.

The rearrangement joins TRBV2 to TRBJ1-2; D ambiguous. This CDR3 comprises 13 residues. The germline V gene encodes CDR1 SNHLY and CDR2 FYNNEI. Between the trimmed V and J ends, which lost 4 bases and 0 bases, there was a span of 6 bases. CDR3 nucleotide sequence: TGTGCCAGCAGTGTCGGTGCTAACTATGGCTACACCTTC. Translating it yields CASSVGANYGYTF.

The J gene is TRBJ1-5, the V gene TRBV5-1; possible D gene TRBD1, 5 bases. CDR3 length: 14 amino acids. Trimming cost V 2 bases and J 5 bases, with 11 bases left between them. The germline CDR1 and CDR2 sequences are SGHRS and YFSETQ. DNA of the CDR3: TGCGCCAGCAGCTTAGGGACGGAAGATCAGCCCCAGCATTTT. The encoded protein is CASSLGTEDQPQHF.

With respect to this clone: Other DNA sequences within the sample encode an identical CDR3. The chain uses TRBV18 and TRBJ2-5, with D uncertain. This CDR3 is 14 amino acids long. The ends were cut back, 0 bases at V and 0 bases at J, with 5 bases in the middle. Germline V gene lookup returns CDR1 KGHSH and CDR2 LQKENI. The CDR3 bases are TGTGCCAGCTCACCACCGGCGTACCAAGAGACCCAGTACTTC. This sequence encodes CASSPPAYQETQYF.

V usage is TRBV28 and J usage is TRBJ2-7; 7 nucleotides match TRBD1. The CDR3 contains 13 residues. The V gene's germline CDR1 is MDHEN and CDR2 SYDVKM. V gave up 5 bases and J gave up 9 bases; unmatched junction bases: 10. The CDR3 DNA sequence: TGTGCCAGCAGTCCGGACAGGCTTTGGGTGCAGTACTTC. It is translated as CASSPDRLWVQYF.

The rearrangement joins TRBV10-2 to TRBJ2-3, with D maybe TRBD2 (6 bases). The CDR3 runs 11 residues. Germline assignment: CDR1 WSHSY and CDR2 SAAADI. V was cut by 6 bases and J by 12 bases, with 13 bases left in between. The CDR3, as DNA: TGCGCCAGCAGGGGCCCGGGACTCCAGTATTTT. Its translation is CASRGPGLQYF.

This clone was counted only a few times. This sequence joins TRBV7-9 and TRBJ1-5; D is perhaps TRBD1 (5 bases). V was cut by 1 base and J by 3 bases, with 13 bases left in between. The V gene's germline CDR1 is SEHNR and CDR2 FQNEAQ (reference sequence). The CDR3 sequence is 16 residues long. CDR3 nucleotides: TGTGCCAGCAGCTTAGGAGGGGCTTTCATCAATCAGCCCCAGCATTTT. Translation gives CASSLGGAFINQPQHF.

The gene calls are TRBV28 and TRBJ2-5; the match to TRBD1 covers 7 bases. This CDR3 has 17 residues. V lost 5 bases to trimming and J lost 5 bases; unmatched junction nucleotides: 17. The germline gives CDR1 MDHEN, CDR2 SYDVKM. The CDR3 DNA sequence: TGTGCCAGCAGTCTCTCTGGGAAGGGGGCCAGTGGGGAGACCCAGTACTTC. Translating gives CASSLSGKGASGETQYF.

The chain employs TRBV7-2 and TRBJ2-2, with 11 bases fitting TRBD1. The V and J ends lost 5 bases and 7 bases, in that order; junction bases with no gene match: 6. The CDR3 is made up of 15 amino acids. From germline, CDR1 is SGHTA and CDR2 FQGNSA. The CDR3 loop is CASSEGQGAGGELFF. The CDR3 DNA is TGTGCCAGCAGCGAAGGACAGGGGGCCGGCGGGGAGCTGTTTTTT. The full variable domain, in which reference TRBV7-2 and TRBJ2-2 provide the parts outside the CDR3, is GAGVSQSPSNKVTEKGKDVELRCDPISGHTALYWYRQSLGQGLEFLIYFQGNSAPDKSGLPSDRFSAERTGGSVSTLTIQRTQQEDSAVYLCASSEGQGAGGELFFGEGSRLTVL.

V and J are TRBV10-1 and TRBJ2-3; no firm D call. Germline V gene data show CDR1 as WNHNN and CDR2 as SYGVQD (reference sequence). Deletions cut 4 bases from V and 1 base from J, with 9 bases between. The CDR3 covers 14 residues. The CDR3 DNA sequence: TGCGCCAGCAGTGTAGGTCGCGGCACAGATACGCAGTATTTT. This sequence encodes CASSVGRGTDTQYF.